The clone carrying this TCR beta chain was counted once. CDR1 MNHEY and CDR2 SVGAGI come from the germline V gene. The CDR3 spans 15 residues. V was clipped by 5 bases and J by 2 bases; unmatched bases: 8. Authors' methods: Estimated nucleated cell counts came from reference gene primer amplification. Libraries were prepared by immunoSEQ multiplex PCR; TCRdb keeps only in-frame clonotypes and omits some of them. V, J and clone size are taken as reported in that table, and D and trimming were inferred from the DNA itself. The sample includes about 43,000 clones, more than 70% seen only once; the top ten take nearly 5%. The sample belongs to a study of blood T cell repertoires in COVID-19. About the study: Researchers got acute and convalescent COVID-19 samples from the United States, Italy and Spain. The analysed material was cDNA or gDNA that came from T cells, B-cell-depleted T cells, or PBMCs.

This TCR was sampled from a human donor in a cohort sampled during active COVID-19. Sequencing was carried out using peripheral blood. The rearrangement joins TRBV6-5 to TRBJ2-7, with 8 nucleotides matching TRBD1. CDR3 region: CASSPTGGPTYEQYF. The CDR3 DNA follows: TGTGCCAGCAGTCCAACAGGGGGGCCTACCTACGAGCAGTACTTC.